This entry lists 21 T cell receptor beta chains sequenced from one sample in a study of CD8 T cells in Susac syndrome. RNA amounts of about 0.45 to 1 ug underwent reverse transcription with random hexamers. A single record per CDR3 protein comes from TCRdb applying MiXCR to the immunoSEQ multiplex PCR reads. This table holds around 180,000 distinct CDR3 sequences, approximately 93% found once. What was sequenced was CD4+ T cells from PBMCs. The receptors originated from a human donor with multiple sclerosis.

The chain employs TRBV5-1 and TRBJ2-4, with D unclear. Trimming shortened V by 1 base and J by 4 bases, and 12 bases separated the two germline ends. Germline V CDR1 and CDR2: SGHRS, YFSETQ. This CDR3 comprises 15 residues. The CDR3 sequence is CASSLIPGEKNIQYF. In DNA form, the CDR3 reads TGCGCCAGCAGCTTGATCCCAGGAGAAAAAAACATTCAGTACTTC.

This rearrangement joins TRBV6-2 or TRBV6-3 to TRBJ1-1; D remains ambiguous. The germline gives CDR1 MNHEY, CDR2 SVGEGT. CDR3 length equals 15 residues. The V end lost 6 bases, the J end lost 6 bases, and 20 bases lay between the germline ends. Here the CDR3 reads CASRPRIFTYPEAFF. CDR3 DNA: TGTGCCAGCAGACCAAGGATTTTTACATACCCTGAAGCTTTCTTT.

V and J are TRBV29-1 and TRBJ2-4, with a weak D call TRBD2 (6 bases). There are 12 residues in the CDR3. Germline lookup yields CDR1 SQVTM and CDR2 ANQGSEA. The germline V and J ends were trimmed by 0 bases and 6 bases, with 6 bases remaining between them. The CDR3 sequence: CSVEEGGNIQYF. The DNA of the CDR3 is TGCAGCGTTGAAGAGGGGGGAAACATTCAGTACTTC.

The V gene is TRBV5-4, the J gene TRBJ2-1; D possibly corresponds to TRBD2 (5 bases). The CDR3 spans 15 residues. Germline-derived CDR1 and CDR2 are SGHNT and YYREEE (reference sequence). V lost 3 bases, J lost 1 base, and 11 bases lay in between. CDR3 in amino acids: CASSSLARSYNEQFF. The CDR3 nucleotides are TGTGCCAGCAGCTCCTTAGCGCGATCCTACAATGAGCAGTTCTTC.

The chain has TRBV3-1 and TRBJ2-7, with a weak D call TRBD1 (5 bases). The CDR3 runs 13 residues. V was shortened by 5 bases and J by 5 bases, with 13 bases between the two germline ends. Germline-derived CDR1 and CDR2 are LGHDT and YNNKEL (reference sequence). The CDR3 region has the DNA TGTGCCAGCAGCAATCAGGGCTTGGACGAGCAGTACTTC. This sequence encodes CASSNQGLDEQYF.

This clonotype occurred once. The rearrangement joins TRBV5-1 to TRBJ2-2; 7 positions match TRBD1. Germline CDR1 and CDR2: SGHRS and YFSETQ. The CDR3 has 16 amino acids. With V trimmed by 0 bases and J by 5 bases, 7 bases remained unmatched. For the CDR3, the DNA is TGCGCCAGCAGCTTGGTACCAGGGGGAAGGACCGGGGAGCTGTTTTTT. The encoded protein is CASSLVPGGRTGELFF.

CDR3: CASSQGITGELFF. CDR3 nucleotides: TGTGCCAGCAGCCAAGGAATTACCGGGGAGCTGTTTTTT. V usage is TRBV3-1 and J usage is TRBJ2-2; D is ambiguous. The germline V and J ends were trimmed by 1 base and 5 bases, with 5 bases remaining between them. CDR3 length: 13 amino acids. In germline, CDR1 is LGHDT, CDR2 YNNKEL (reference sequence).

V gene TRBV6-1 combines with J gene TRBJ2-1, with D uncertain. Looked up from germline, CDR1 is MNHNS and CDR2 is SASEGT. This CDR3 contains 13 residues. The germline V and J ends were trimmed by 2 bases and 4 bases, with 6 bases remaining between them. This chain's CDR3 is CASSEPGYNEQFF. CDR3 DNA sequence: TGTGCCAGCAGTGAACCCGGGTACAATGAGCAGTTCTTC.

The chain employs TRBV6-1 and TRBJ1-2; D possibly corresponds to TRBD1 (5 bases). Deletions cut 7 bases from V and 8 bases from J, with 17 bases between. Germline CDR1 reads MNHNS; CDR2 reads SASEGT. CDR3 length: 13 amino acids. As DNA, the CDR3 is TGTGCCAGCACCAGGGACGGGGACTTGGGCTACACCTTC. As protein: CASTRDGDLGYTF.

The chain recombines TRBV28 with TRBJ2-5, with D unclear. CDR1 is MDHEN, CDR2 SYDVKM, per germline. The ends were cut back, 6 bases at V and 0 bases at J, with 11 bases in the middle. The CDR3 is made up of 14 amino acids. CDR3: CASRPGWYQETQYF. CDR3 in DNA: TGTGCCAGCAGGCCCGGCTGGTACCAAGAGACCCAGTACTTC.

DNA of the CDR3: TGTGCCAGCAGAACCGGGACAGGGGACGAAAAACTGTTTTTT. Translating gives CASRTGTGDEKLFF. The J gene is TRBJ1-4, the V gene TRBV6-6; 10 bases agree with TRBD1. Looked up from germline, CDR1 is MNHNY and CDR2 is SVGAGI (reference sequence). Unmatched junction bases numbered 6, after V lost 6 bases and J lost 8 bases. This CDR3 has 14 residues.

V and J are TRBV6-6 and TRBJ2-1; 7 nucleotides agree with TRBD2. Trimming at V came to 6 bases and at J to 0 bases, leaving 2 bases not matched to a gene. The CDR3 contains 14 residues. From germline, CDR1 is MNHNY and CDR2 SVGAGI (reference sequence). The CDR3, as DNA: TGTGCCAGCAGGGTAGCGGGCTCCTACAATGAGCAGTTCTTC. This codes for CASRVAGSYNEQFF.

J is TRBJ2-5 and V is TRBV5-1; perhaps TRBD1 as D (6 bases). CDR3 length equals 15 residues. Trimming shortened V by 6 bases and J by 4 bases, and 19 bases separated the two germline ends. Germline CDR1 and CDR2: SGHRS and YFSETQ. CDR3 sequence (DNA): TGCGCCAGCAAGATCCCCCGGACAGTGGGAGAGACCCAGTACTTC. Encoded protein: CASKIPRTVGETQYF. The variable domain in full, completed from reference TRBV5-1 and TRBJ2-5, reads KAGVTQTPRYLIKTRGQQVTLSCSPISGHRSVSWYQQTPGQGLQFLFEYFSETQRNKGNFPGRFSGRQFSNSRSEMNVSTLELGDSALYLCASKIPRTVGETQYFGPGTRLLVL.

The J gene is TRBJ1-1, the V gene TRBV27; D might be TRBD1 (6 bases). Trimming cost V 2 bases and J 1 base, with 20 bases left between them. Per the germline V gene, CDR1 is MNHEY and CDR2 is SMNVEV (reference sequence). The CDR3 is 18 residues long. The CDR3 spells CASSLRGWGGTPNTEAFF. The CDR3 nucleotides read TGTGCCAGCAGTTTAAGGGGGTGGGGTGGGACACCGAACACTGAAGCTTTCTTT.

The rearrangement joins TRBV7-2 to TRBJ2-5, with D possibly being TRBD2 (5 bases). The CDR3 runs 14 residues. The germline V gene encodes CDR1 SGHTA and CDR2 FQGNSA. Trimming shortened V by 2 bases and J by 5 bases, and 12 bases separated the two germline ends. The CDR3 is CASSLIGGVETQYF. In DNA form, the CDR3 reads TGTGCCAGCAGCTTAATTGGAGGTGTGGAGACCCAGTACTTC.

The J gene is TRBJ2-3, the V gene TRBV23-1; D is perhaps TRBD2 (5 bases). TRBV23-1 is an ORF; its function is uncertain. This CDR3 is built from 24 residues. Trimming took off 0 bases at V and 0 bases at J, with 34 bases between the two ends. CDR3 in amino acids: CASSQSTPPRTDSTTPHSTDTQYF. The CDR3 nucleotides are TGCGCCAGCAGTCAATCGACCCCCCCTCGGACGGACTCCACAACACCACACAGCACAGATACGCAGTATTTT.

The rearrangement links TRBV19 to TRBJ1-1; unclear D gene. From germline, CDR1 is LNHDA and CDR2 SQIVND (reference sequence). CDR3 size: 14 residues. V shed 4 bases and J shed 6 bases, with 15 bases lying between them. The CDR3 DNA reads TGTGCCAGTAGTAGAAATATCCACGAGGCTGAAGCTTTCTTT. Amino acids: CASSRNIHEAEAFF.

J is TRBJ2-1 and V is TRBV30, with 15 nucleotides matching TRBD2. The CDR3 is 17 amino acids. The junction had 8 bases not matched to a gene; V was cut back by 4 bases and J by 4 bases. Germline CDR1 reads GTSNPN; CDR2 reads SVGIG (reference sequence). The CDR3 DNA reads as TGTGCCTGGAATAGGGGGACTAGCGGGAGGAGATACAATGAGCAGTTCTTC. This sequence encodes CAWNRGTSGRRYNEQFF.

The CDR3: CASSPTSSTDTQYF. The CDR3 DNA is TGTGCCAGTAGCCCGACCTCTAGCACAGATACGCAGTATTTT. The chain carries TRBV19 and TRBJ2-3, with no clear D. Trimming removed 6 bases at V and 0 bases at J, with 10 bases between. The CDR3 has 14 amino acids. CDR1 LNHDA and CDR2 SQIVND come from the germline V gene (reference sequence).

The table lists this clonotype with a few counts. This chain links TRBV24-1 with TRBJ2-7; D uncertain. V gave up 4 bases and J gave up 1 base, with 7 bases separating them. Germline V gene lookup returns CDR1 KGHDR and CDR2 SFDVKD. The CDR3 contains 13 residues. DNA for the CDR3: TGTGCCACCAGTGAAACTGATTCCTACGAGCAGTACTTC. This sequence encodes CATSETDSYEQYF.

The gene calls are TRBV19 and TRBJ1-6; 9 bases align to TRBD1. CDR1 and CDR2 from the germline V gene are LNHDA and SQIVND (reference sequence). V gave up 5 bases and J gave up 7 bases; unmatched junction bases: 3. The CDR3 has 14 amino acids. Here the CDR3 reads CASSPGQGNSPLHF. The CDR3 DNA reads TGTGCCAGTAGTCCGGGACAGGGAAATTCACCCCTCCACTTT.